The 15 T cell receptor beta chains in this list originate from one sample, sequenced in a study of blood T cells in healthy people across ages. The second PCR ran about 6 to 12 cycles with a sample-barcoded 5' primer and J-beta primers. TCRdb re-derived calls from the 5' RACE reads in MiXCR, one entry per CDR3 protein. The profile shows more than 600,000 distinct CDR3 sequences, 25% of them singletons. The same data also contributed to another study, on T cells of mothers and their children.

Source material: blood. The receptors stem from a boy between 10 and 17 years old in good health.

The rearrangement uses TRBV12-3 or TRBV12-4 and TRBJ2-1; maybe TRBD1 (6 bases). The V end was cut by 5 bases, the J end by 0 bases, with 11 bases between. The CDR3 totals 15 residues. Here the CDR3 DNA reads TGTGCCAGCAGTCTCCGACAGGTCTCCTACAATGAGCAGTTCTTC. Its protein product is CASSLRQVSYNEQFF.

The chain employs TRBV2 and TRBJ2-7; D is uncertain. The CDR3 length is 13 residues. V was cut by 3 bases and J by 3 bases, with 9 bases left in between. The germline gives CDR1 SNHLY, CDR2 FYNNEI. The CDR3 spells CASSDFPDYEQYF. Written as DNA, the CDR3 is TGTGCCAGCAGTGATTTCCCGGACTACGAGCAGTACTTC.

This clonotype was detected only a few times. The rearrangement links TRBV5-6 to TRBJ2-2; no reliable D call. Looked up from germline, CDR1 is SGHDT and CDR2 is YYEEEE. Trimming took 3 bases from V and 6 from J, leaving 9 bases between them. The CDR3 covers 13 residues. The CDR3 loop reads CASSYQVPGELFF. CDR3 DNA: TGTGCCAGCAGCTATCAGGTTCCCGGGGAGCTGTTTTTT.

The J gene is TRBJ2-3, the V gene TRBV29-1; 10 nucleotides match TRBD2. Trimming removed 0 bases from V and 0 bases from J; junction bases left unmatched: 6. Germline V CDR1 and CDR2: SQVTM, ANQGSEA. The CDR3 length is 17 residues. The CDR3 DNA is TGCAGCGTTGAAGAGGTAGCGGGGGGCACTAGCACAGATACGCAGTATTTT. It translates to CSVEEVAGGTSTDTQYF.

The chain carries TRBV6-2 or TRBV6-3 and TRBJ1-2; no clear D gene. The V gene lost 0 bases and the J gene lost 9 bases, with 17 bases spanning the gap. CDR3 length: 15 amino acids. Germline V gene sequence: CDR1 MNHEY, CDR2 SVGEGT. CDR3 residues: CASSYSEGSFRSYTF. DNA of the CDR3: TGTGCCAGCAGTTACTCGGAGGGTTCCTTTAGGAGCTACACCTTC.

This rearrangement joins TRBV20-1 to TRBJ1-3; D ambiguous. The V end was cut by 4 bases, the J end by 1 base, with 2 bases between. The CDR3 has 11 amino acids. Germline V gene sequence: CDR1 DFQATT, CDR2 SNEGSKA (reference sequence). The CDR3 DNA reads TGCAGTGCTATGTCTGGAAACACCATATATTTT. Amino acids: CSAMSGNTIYF.

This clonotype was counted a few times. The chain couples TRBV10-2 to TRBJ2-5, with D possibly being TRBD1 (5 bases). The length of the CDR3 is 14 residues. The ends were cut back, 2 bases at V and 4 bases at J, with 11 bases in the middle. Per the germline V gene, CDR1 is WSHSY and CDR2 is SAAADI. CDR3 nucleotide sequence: TGCGCCAGCAGTGAGGGACACGTGGGAGAGACCCAGTACTTC. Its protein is CASSEGHVGETQYF.

The CDR3 DNA reads as TGTGCCAGCAGCCCCACCGGGACTAGCGGGATAAGATACAATGAGCAGTTCTTC. Translated, it gives CASSPTGTSGIRYNEQFF. The chain couples TRBV9 to TRBJ2-1; TRBD2 aligns across 13 bases. Germline V gene data show CDR1 as SGDLS and CDR2 as YYNGEE. The CDR3 length is 18 residues. Trimming cost V 4 bases and J 4 bases; bases outside gene matches: 11.

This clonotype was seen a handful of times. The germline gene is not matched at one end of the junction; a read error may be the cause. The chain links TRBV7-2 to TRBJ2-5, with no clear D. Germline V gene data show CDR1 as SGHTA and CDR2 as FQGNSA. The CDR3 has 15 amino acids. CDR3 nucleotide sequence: TGTGCCGGCAGCTTATCCGGCAGGCATCAAGAGACCCAGTACTTC. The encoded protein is CAGSLSGRHQETQYF.

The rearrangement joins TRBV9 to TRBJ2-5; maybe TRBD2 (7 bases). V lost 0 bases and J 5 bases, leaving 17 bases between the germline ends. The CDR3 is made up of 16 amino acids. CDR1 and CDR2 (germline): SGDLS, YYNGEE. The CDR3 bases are TGTGCCAGCAGCGTAGATGGGGCGGGGGCCGGGGAGACCCAGTACTTC. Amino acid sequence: CASSVDGAGAGETQYF.

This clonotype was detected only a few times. CDR3 region: CASSSVPSPNTEAFF. The DNA for the CDR3 is TGTGCCAGCAGCTCTGTCCCCTCCCCCAACACTGAAGCTTTCTTT. This chain links TRBV11-2 with TRBJ1-1; D gene unclear. Germline V gives CDR1 SGHAT, CDR2 FQNNGV. The V end lost 4 bases, the J end lost 2 bases, and 14 bases lay between the germline ends. This CDR3 has 15 amino acids.

The CDR3 sequence: CASTSEADTIYF. The CDR3 bases are TGTGCCAGCACTTCAGAGGCTGACACCATATATTTT. The V gene is TRBV6-6, the J gene TRBJ1-3, with D hard to call. Germline-derived CDR1 and CDR2 are MNHNY and SVGAGI (reference sequence). The CDR3 totals 12 residues. Deletions cut 7 bases from V and 8 bases from J, with 12 bases between.

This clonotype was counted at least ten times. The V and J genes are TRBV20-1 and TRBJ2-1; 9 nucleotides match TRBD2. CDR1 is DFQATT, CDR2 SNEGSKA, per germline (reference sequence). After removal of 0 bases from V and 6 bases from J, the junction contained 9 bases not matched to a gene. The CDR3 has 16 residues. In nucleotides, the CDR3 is TGCAGTGCTAGAGATATCGGCGGGGGGGAAACCAATGAGCAGTTCTTC. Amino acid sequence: CSARDIGGGETNEQFF.

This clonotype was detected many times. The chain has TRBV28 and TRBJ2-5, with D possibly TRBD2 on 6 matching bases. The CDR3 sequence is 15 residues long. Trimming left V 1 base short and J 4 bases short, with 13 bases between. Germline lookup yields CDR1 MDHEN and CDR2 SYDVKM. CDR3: CASSLLGGMRETQYF. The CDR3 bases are TGTGCCAGCAGTTTATTAGGCGGGATGAGAGAGACCCAGTACTTC.

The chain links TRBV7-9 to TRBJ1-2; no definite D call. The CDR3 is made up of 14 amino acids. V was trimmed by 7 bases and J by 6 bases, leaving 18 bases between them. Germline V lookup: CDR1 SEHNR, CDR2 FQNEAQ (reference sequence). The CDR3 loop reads CASILSGGHNGYTF. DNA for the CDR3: TGTGCCAGCATCCTCTCGGGCGGTCACAATGGCTACACCTTC. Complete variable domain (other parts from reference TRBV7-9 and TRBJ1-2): DTGVSQNPRHKITKRGQNVTFRCDPISEHNRLYWYRQTLGQGPEFLTYFQNEAQLEKSRLLSDRFSAERPKGSFSTLEIQRTEQGDSAMYLCASILSGGHNGYTFGSGTRLTVV.